This entry features one T cell receptor beta chain sequence. As yet, its antigen is unknown. The record originates from a study of post-analysis software for immune sequencing data. Overall study: Relapsing-remitting, secondary progressive and progressive-relapsing courses of multiple sclerosis were included.

General study results and limits: Relative to controls, patients with multiple sclerosis showed significantly lower normalized Chao1 diversity. A few TRBV segments appeared more often in patients than in controls, and TRBV5-6, TRBV5-1 and TRBV20-1 were among these.

This CDR3 is 13 amino acids long. The germline V gene has CDR1 MNHEY and CDR2 SMNVEV (reference sequence). Between the trimmed V and J ends, which lost 6 bases and 8 bases, there was a span of 14 bases. TCR beta cDNA libraries included unique molecular identifiers. Each CDR3 protein gets one entry after TCRdb re-called the PCR reads with MiXCR. The profile shows about 620,000 distinct CDR3 sequences, roughly 47% of them singletons. This chain connects TRBV27 to TRBJ2-1; maybe TRBD2 (5 bases). The source of this sequence is a girl between 10 and 17 years old with multiple sclerosis. Material for sequencing was blood. CDR3 sequence reads: CASSPTRVDEQFF. Here the CDR3 DNA reads TGTGCCAGCAGCCCGACGAGGGTCGATGAGCAGTTCTTC.